This entry is about one T cell receptor beta chain. The antigen remains unidentified. This sample was included in a study of cytomegalovirus exposure and HLA in healthy donors. Background on the study: The 95 to 150 validation repertoires used a platform that matched the one used for the 550 to 800 first-cohort repertoires, as a later analysis reported.

The assay was immunoSEQ multiplex PCR, and TCRdb's table has in-frame clones only and misses some. The sample yields under 95,000 clones, approximately 94% seen once. This CDR3 has 12 amino acids. Trimming removed 4 bases from V and 4 bases from J, with 5 bases in between. The germline V gene encodes CDR1 MDHEN and CDR2 SYDVKM. General study results and limits: Despite most TCR sequences being rare, some public TCRs occurred in many donors.

Input material: PBMCs. This TCR was recovered from a woman between 18 and 29 years old in good health and CMV-seropositive. The gene calls are TRBV28 and TRBJ1-5, with D unclear. In DNA form, the CDR3 reads TGTGCCAGCAGTTCAAATAATCAGCCCCAGCATTTT. Translated, it gives CASSSNNQPQHF.